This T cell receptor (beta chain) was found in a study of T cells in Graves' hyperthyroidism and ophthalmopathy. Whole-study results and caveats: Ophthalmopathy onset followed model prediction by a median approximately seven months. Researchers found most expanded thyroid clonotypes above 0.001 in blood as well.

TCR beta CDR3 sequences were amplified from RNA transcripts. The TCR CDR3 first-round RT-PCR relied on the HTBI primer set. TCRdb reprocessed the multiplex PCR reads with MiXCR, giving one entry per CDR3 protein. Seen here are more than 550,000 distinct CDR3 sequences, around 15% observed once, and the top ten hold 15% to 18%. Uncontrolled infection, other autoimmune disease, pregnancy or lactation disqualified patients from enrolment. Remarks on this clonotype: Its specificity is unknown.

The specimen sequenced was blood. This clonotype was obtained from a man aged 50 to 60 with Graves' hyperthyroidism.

The CDR3 is CASSVRTANEQFF. The CDR3 DNA sequence: TGTGCCAGCAGCGTAAGGACTGCGAATGAGCAGTTCTTC. The chain links TRBV7-8 to TRBJ2-1; D possibly corresponds to TRBD2 (5 bases). CDR1 SGHVS and CDR2 FQNEAQ come from the germline V gene. V was shortened by 5 bases and J by 7 bases, with 12 bases between the two germline ends. The CDR3 sequence is 13 residues long.